What follows describes a single T cell receptor (beta chain). CDR3 length equals 17 residues. V shed 3 bases and J 3 bases; nucleotides not matched to a gene: 10. CDR1 is DFQATT and CDR2 is SNEGSKA in the germline V gene (reference sequence). Original analysis: Amplification of reference gene primers provided the estimated nucleated cell counts. TCRdb's copy holds only in-frame clones and misses some; the assay was immunoSEQ multiplex PCR. From that table come the V and J calls and clone size; the DNA was used to work out D and trimming. The sample contains about 140,000 clones, about 90% of which appear only once. This sample is drawn from a study of blood T cell repertoires in COVID-19. Study summary: Whether acute or convalescent, the COVID-19 samples came from the United States, Italy and Spain. PBMCs, B-cell-depleted T cells, or T cells were the source of the cDNA or gDNA that made up the material.

This receptor was taken from a woman over 75 with acute or convalescent COVID-19. The chain joins TRBV20-1 to TRBJ1-4; 10 nucleotides line up with TRBD1. Material: peripheral blood. The CDR3 region is CSASPTDRGWANEKLFF. The CDR3 DNA follows: TGCAGTGCTAGTCCAACGGACAGGGGGTGGGCTAATGAAAAACTGTTTTTT.